The 3 T cell receptor beta chains below all came from one sample that was sequenced in a study of shared clonotypes between healthy human individuals. Clones were sequenced by immunoSEQ multiplex PCR, and TCRdb holds only the in-frame ones, with some missing. The table lists about 2,100,000 clones, approximately 94% of them singletons. Terminally differentiated effector memory CD45RA+ cells were excluded from the naive CD8 cells, which were CD45RO-negative and positively selected for CCR7. Sequencing was performed on naive CD8+ T cells from PBMCs. Receptor source: a man aged 18 to 30 in good health. Some clones in this sample may be carry-over from other donors' samples.

In nucleotides, the CDR3 is TGTGCCAGCAGCTGGTCGGGAAGCTCCTACGAGCAGTACTTC. Translated: CASSWSGSSYEQYF. This chain joins TRBV11-2 and TRBJ2-7, with D possibly TRBD2 on 5 matching bases. Per germline, CDR1 SGHAT and CDR2 FQNNGV. With 4 bases removed from V and 0 bases from J, the gap between germline ends came to 10 bases. This CDR3 spans 14 amino acids.

As for this clone: The sample carries other DNA sequences with the same CDR3. The CDR3 DNA is TGTGCCAGTAGTCCGTGGACAGCTTCCTACGAGCAGTACTTC. This encodes CASSPWTASYEQYF. The chain recombines TRBV19 with TRBJ2-7, with D perhaps matching TRBD1 (6 bases). This CDR3 region has 14 residues. Looked up from germline, CDR1 is LNHDA and CDR2 is SQIVND (reference sequence). V was shortened by 5 bases and J by 1 base, with 12 bases between the two germline ends.

This clone was seen just once. Here the CDR3 DNA reads TGTGCCATCAGTGAGTCCCGGGCTATCAGACAAGAGACCCAGTACTTC. It translates to CAISESRAIRQETQYF. The chain joins TRBV10-3 to TRBJ2-5; D remains unclear. The CDR3 has 16 residues. Trimming stripped 0 bases from V and 2 bases from J, with 13 bases between. The germline V gene encodes CDR1 ENHRY and CDR2 SYGVKD.